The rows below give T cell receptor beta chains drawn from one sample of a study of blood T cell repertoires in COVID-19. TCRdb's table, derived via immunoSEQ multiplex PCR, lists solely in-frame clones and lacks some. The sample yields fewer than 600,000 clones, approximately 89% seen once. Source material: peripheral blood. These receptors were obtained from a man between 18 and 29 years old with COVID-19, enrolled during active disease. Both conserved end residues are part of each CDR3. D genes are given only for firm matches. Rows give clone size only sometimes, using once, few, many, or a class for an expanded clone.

CDR3: CASSPPWSGRSGEQYF
DNA: TGTGCCAGCAGCCCCCCCTGGAGCGGGAGAAGCGGCGAGCAGTACTTC
D: TRBD2
size: NA
V: TRBV3-1/TRBV3-2
J: TRBJ2-7
length: 16

CDR3: CASSPGRGLSEQFF
DNA: TGTGCCAGCAGCCCCGGGAGGGGGCTTAGTGAGCAGTTCTTC
D: NA
size: once
V: TRBV7-9
J: TRBJ2-1
length: 14

CDR3: CASSSTGGYTDTQYF
DNA: TGTGCCAGCAGCTCGACTGGCGGTTACACAGATACGCAGTATTTT
D: NA
size: NA
V: TRBV5-4
J: TRBJ2-3
length: 15

CDR3: CASSYSLAGGPDTQYF
DNA: TGTGCCAGCAGTTACTCGTTGGCGGGAGGGCCGGATACGCAGTATTTT
D: TRBD2
size: NA
V: TRBV6-5
J: TRBJ2-3
length: 16

CDR3: CASRRTGSTDTQYF
DNA: TGTGCCAGCAGGAGGACAGGGAGCACAGATACGCAGTATTTT
D: TRBD1
size: once
V: TRBV25-1
J: TRBJ2-3
length: 14

CDR3: CASREFTGTGNSPLHF
DNA: TGTGCCAGCAGAGAGTTTACCGGGACAGGGAATTCACCCCTCCACTTT
D: TRBD1
size: NA
V: TRBV25-1
J: TRBJ1-6
length: 16

CDR3: CASSPKFPSFEQFF
DNA: TGTGCCAGCAGCCCAAAGTTCCCTAGCTTTGAGCAGTTCTTC
D: NA
size: NA
V: TRBV21-1
J: TRBJ2-1
length: 14

CDR3: CASSPIGTSTDTQYF
DNA: TGCGCCAGCAGCCCAATTGGGACTAGCACAGATACGCAGTATTTT
D: NA
size: NA
V: TRBV4-1
J: TRBJ2-3
length: 15

CDR3: CASTNDRAGNQPQHF
DNA: TGTGCCAGCACCAATGACAGGGCTGGCAATCAGCCCCAGCATTTT
D: TRBD1
size: NA
V: TRBV6-5
J: TRBJ1-5
length: 15

CDR3: CASSPLNYGTVQETQYF
DNA: TGTGCCAGCTCACCACTGAACTACGGGACAGTACAAGAGACCCAGTACTTC
D: TRBD1
size: NA
V: TRBV18
J: TRBJ2-5
length: 17

CDR3: CASREDRGLMNTEAFF
DNA: TGTGCCAGTAGGGAGGACAGGGGACTCATGAACACTGAAGCTTTCTTT
D: TRBD1
size: NA
V: TRBV19
J: TRBJ1-1
length: 16

CDR3: CASSIVGPPGDQPQHF
DNA: TGTGCCAGTAGTATAGTTGGACCCCCCGGGGATCAGCCCCAGCATTTT
D: NA
size: NA
V: TRBV19
J: TRBJ1-5
length: 16

CDR3: CASSLVISGIRSTDTQYF
DNA: TGTGCCAGCAGCTTAGTGATTAGCGGGATTCGGAGCACAGATACGCAGTATTTT
D: TRBD2
size: NA
V: TRBV7-8
J: TRBJ2-3
length: 18

CDR3: CASSYAGGGSYEQYF
DNA: TGTGCCAGCAGTTACGCTGGGGGGGGCTCCTACGAGCAGTACTTC
D: TRBD2
size: NA
V: TRBV6-2/TRBV6-3
J: TRBJ2-7
length: 15

CDR3: CASRAFFIQGYSNQPQHF
DNA: TGTGCCAGCAGAGCTTTCTTTATTCAGGGGTATAGCAATCAGCCCCAGCATTTT
D: NA
size: NA
V: TRBV5-6
J: TRBJ1-5
length: 18

CDR3: CASSFEGDQPQHF
DNA: TGTGCCAGCAGTTTCGAAGGAGATCAGCCCCAGCATTTT
D: NA
size: few
V: TRBV5-8
J: TRBJ1-5
length: 13

CDR3: CASSDTRAGELFF
DNA: TGTGCCAGCAGTGACACGAGGGCGGGGGAGCTGTTTTTT
D: NA
size: once
V: TRBV2
J: TRBJ2-2
length: 13

CDR3: CASSLRLATNTDTQYF
DNA: TGTGCCAGCAGCTTAAGACTAGCGACCAACACAGATACGCAGTATTTT
D: TRBD2
size: NA
V: TRBV7-3
J: TRBJ2-3
length: 16

CDR3: CATSRSGEGAQYF
DNA: TGTGCCACCAGCAGATCAGGAGAAGGGGCGCAGTACTTC
D: NA
size: NA
V: TRBV15
J: TRBJ2-7
length: 13

CDR3: CASSVAPGGDTEAFF
DNA: TGTGCCAGCAGCGTAGCTCCAGGCGGGGACACTGAAGCTTTCTTT
D: NA
size: NA
V: TRBV9
J: TRBJ1-1
length: 15

CDR3: CASSRDRGEKLFF
DNA: TGTGCCAGCAGCCGGGACAGGGGTGAAAAACTGTTTTTT
D: TRBD1
size: few
V: TRBV6-1
J: TRBJ1-4
length: 13

CDR3: CASSEGGQRLHF
DNA: TGTGCCAGCAGTGAAGGGGGGCAGCGCCTCCACTTT
D: NA
size: NA
V: TRBV2
J: TRBJ1-6
length: 12

CDR3: CASSITAAGELFF
DNA: TGTGCCAGTAGTATTACAGCCGCCGGGGAGCTGTTTTTT
D: NA
size: NA
V: TRBV19
J: TRBJ2-2
length: 13

CDR3: CASRDDFIAGGQETQYF
DNA: TGTGCCAGCAGAGACGACTTTATAGCGGGAGGGCAAGAGACCCAGTACTTC
D: TRBD2
size: NA
V: TRBV7-9
J: TRBJ2-5
length: 17

CDR3: CASSFTFSGRAMDEQYF
DNA: TGTGCCAGCAGCTTCACCTTTAGCGGGAGGGCCATGGACGAGCAGTACTTC
D: TRBD2
size: once
V: TRBV11-3
J: TRBJ2-7
length: 17

CDR3: CASSASTREQYF
DNA: TGTGCCAGCAGTGCCTCTACTCGAGAGCAGTACTTC
D: NA
size: NA
V: TRBV12-3/TRBV12-4
J: TRBJ2-7
length: 12

CDR3: CASSRGGNQPQHF
DNA: TGTGCCAGCAGCCGAGGGGGAAATCAGCCCCAGCATTTT
D: NA
size: few
V: TRBV3-1/TRBV3-2
J: TRBJ1-5
length: 13

CDR3: CASSIRKGANYGYTF
DNA: TGTGCCAGTAGTATAAGGAAGGGGGCTAACTATGGCTACACCTTC
D: NA
size: NA
V: TRBV19
J: TRBJ1-2
length: 15

CDR3: CAISEPDKSSYNEQFF
DNA: TGTGCCATCAGTGAGCCGGACAAGAGCTCCTACAATGAGCAGTTCTTC
D: NA
size: NA
V: TRBV10-3
J: TRBJ2-1
length: 16

CDR3: CASSFRGELRLPQHF
DNA: TGTGCCAGCAGCTTCCGTGGGGAGCTAAGGTTGCCCCAGCATTTT
D: NA
size: few
V: TRBV5-6
J: TRBJ1-5
length: 15

CDR3: CASSKWTGGAYGNTIYF
DNA: TGTGCCAGCAGCAAATGGACAGGGGGCGCCTATGGAAACACCATATATTTT
D: TRBD1
size: NA
V: TRBV14
J: TRBJ1-3
length: 17

CDR3: CASSPLGQNNYGYTF
DNA: TGTGCCAGCAGTCCCCTGGGACAGAATAACTATGGCTACACCTTC
D: TRBD1
size: NA
V: TRBV27
J: TRBJ1-2
length: 15

CDR3: CASSPGIEAFF
DNA: TGTGCCAGCAGCCCGGGGATAGAAGCTTTCTTT
D: NA
size: NA
V: TRBV7-9
J: TRBJ1-1
length: 11

CDR3: CASSTGQTLGTEAFF
DNA: TGCGCCAGCAGCACCGGACAGACCTTGGGCACTGAAGCTTTCTTT
D: NA
size: NA
V: TRBV5-1
J: TRBJ1-1
length: 15

CDR3: CSAGRGTNEKLFF
DNA: TGCAGCGCTGGTAGGGGAACTAATGAAAAACTGTTTTTT
D: NA
size: once
V: TRBV29-1
J: TRBJ1-4
length: 13

CDR3: CASSSTGVPIYGYTF
DNA: TGTGCCAGCAGCTCGACAGGGGTCCCGATCTATGGCTACACCTTC
D: TRBD1
size: NA
V: TRBV5-6
J: TRBJ1-2
length: 15

CDR3: CASSLGTGYDIQYF
DNA: TGTGCCAGCAGCTTAGGCACAGGGTACGACATTCAGTACTTC
D: NA
size: NA
V: TRBV11-2
J: TRBJ2-4
length: 14

CDR3: CASSQTPGFSYNEQFF
DNA: TGCGCCAGCAGTCAAACCCCAGGTTTCTCCTACAATGAGCAGTTCTTC
D: NA
size: NA
V: TRBV23-1
J: TRBJ2-1
length: 16

CDR3: CASGRERGDTQYF
DNA: TGTGCCAGCGGGAGGGAACGGGGGGATACGCAGTATTTT
D: TRBD2
size: NA
V: TRBV2
J: TRBJ2-3
length: 13

CDR3: CASSQDSGVNTGELFF
DNA: TGCGCCAGCAGCCAAGATTCCGGGGTTAACACCGGGGAGCTGTTTTTT
D: NA
size: NA
V: TRBV4-1
J: TRBJ2-2
length: 16

CDR3: CASSLWDRGETQYF
DNA: TGTGCCAGCAGCTTGTGGGACAGAGGAGAGACCCAGTACTTC
D: TRBD1
size: NA
V: TRBV5-4
J: TRBJ2-5
length: 14

CDR3: CASSSRQGSGGYTF
DNA: TGTGCCAGCAGCTCTAGACAGGGATCGGGTGGCTACACCTTC
D: TRBD1
size: NA
V: TRBV11-2
J: TRBJ1-2
length: 14

CDR3: CASSFRPGNSNQPQHF
DNA: TGTGCCAGCAGCTTTCGGCCAGGAAATAGCAATCAGCCCCAGCATTTT
D: NA
size: NA
V: TRBV5-5
J: TRBJ1-5
length: 16

CDR3: CAGRVASSYEQYF
DNA: TGTGCCGGCAGGGTCGCGAGCTCCTACGAGCAGTACTTC
D: NA
size: NA
V: TRBV6-5
J: TRBJ2-7
length: 13

CDR3: CASSRTSGGVNEQFF
DNA: TGCGCCAGCAGCAGGACTAGCGGGGGGGTCAATGAGCAGTTCTTC
D: TRBD2
size: NA
V: TRBV5-1
J: TRBJ2-1
length: 15

CDR3: CASIPGQGNEQFF
DNA: TGTGCCAGCATCCCGGGACAGGGGAATGAGCAGTTCTTC
D: TRBD1
size: once
V: TRBV12-3/TRBV12-4
J: TRBJ2-1
length: 13

CDR3: CASSQDHRTYEQYF
DNA: TGCGCCAGCAGCCAAGATCACAGGACCTACGAGCAGTACTTC
D: NA
size: NA
V: TRBV4-1
J: TRBJ2-7
length: 14

CDR3: CASSFDRSGYTF
DNA: TGTGCCAGCAGCTTCGACAGGTCTGGCTACACCTTC
D: NA
size: NA
V: TRBV7-9
J: TRBJ1-2
length: 12

CDR3: CASSQEGLAGVMQYF
DNA: TGCGCCAGCAGCCAAGAAGGACTAGCGGGGGTTATGCAGTATTTT
D: TRBD2
size: NA
V: TRBV4-1
J: TRBJ2-3
length: 15

CDR3: CAISVGASTDTQYF
DNA: TGTGCCATCAGTGTGGGGGCTAGCACAGATACGCAGTATTTT
D: NA
size: NA
V: TRBV10-3
J: TRBJ2-3
length: 14

CDR3: CASSLRQGVAFF
DNA: TGTGCCAGCAGCTTACGACAGGGGGTCGCTTTCTTT
D: TRBD1
size: NA
V: TRBV5-6
J: TRBJ1-1
length: 12

CDR3: CASSPRWSDEKLFF
DNA: TGTGCCAGCAGCCCCCGGTGGAGCGATGAAAAACTGTTTTTT
D: NA
size: once
V: TRBV7-8
J: TRBJ1-4
length: 14

CDR3: CASSFVQNSPLHF
DNA: TGTGCCAGCAGTTTCGTCCAGAATTCACCCCTCCACTTT
D: NA
size: NA
V: TRBV27
J: TRBJ1-6
length: 13

CDR3: CASSPTGALSAFF
DNA: TGTGCCAGCAGTCCCACAGGGGCCCTATCAGCTTTCTTT
D: TRBD1
size: NA
V: TRBV12-3/TRBV12-4
J: TRBJ1-1
length: 13

CDR3: CATSRRIYEQYF
DNA: TGTGCCACCTCGCGGAGGATCTACGAGCAGTACTTC
D: NA
size: NA
V: TRBV6-5
J: TRBJ2-7
length: 12

CDR3: CASSSSGGTYNEQFF
DNA: TGCGCCAGCAGCTCCAGCGGGGGAACCTACAATGAGCAGTTCTTC
D: TRBD2
size: once
V: TRBV5-1
J: TRBJ2-1
length: 15

CDR3: CASSQGAYNEQFF
DNA: TGTGCCAGCAGCCAAGGTGCGTACAATGAGCAGTTCTTC
D: NA
size: NA
V: TRBV3-1/TRBV3-2
J: TRBJ2-1
length: 13

CDR3: CASSDPGTVNTEAFF
DNA: TGCGCCAGCAGCGATCCCGGGACAGTTAACACTGAAGCTTTCTTT
D: TRBD1
size: NA
V: TRBV5-1
J: TRBJ1-1
length: 15

CDR3: CASSRQGAYGYTF
DNA: TGTGCCAGCAGTCGACAGGGGGCGTATGGCTACACCTTC
D: TRBD1
size: NA
V: TRBV6-5
J: TRBJ1-2
length: 13